A selection of T cell receptor beta chains follows, all from one sample in a study of blood T cell repertoires in COVID-19. Profiled with immunoSEQ multiplex PCR; TCRdb holds only in-frame clones, not every one. The sample contains 330,000 or so clones, roughly nine tenths of which appear only once. The sequenced sample was peripheral blood. The receptors stem from a woman aged 55 to 70 with COVID-19, enrolled during active disease. Each CDR3 is given with its conserved first and last residue. The D gene is left open where the match is weak. Clone size is shown for a subset of rows, as once, few, many or a class of expanded clone.

j_call d_call clone_size v_call cdr3_aa cdr3_nt
TRBJ1-1 . . TRBV19 CASRGAGGTEAFF TGTGCCAGTCGGGGGGCGGGAGGAACTGAAGCTTTCTTT
TRBJ2-5 TRBD1 . TRBV7-9 CASSRLQGAGQETQYF TGTGCCAGCAGTCGCCTACAGGGGGCGGGACAAGAGACCCAGTACTTC
TRBJ2-5 TRBD2 . TRBV29-1 CSALAGGWETQYF TGCAGCGCGCTAGCGGGGGGATGGGAGACCCAGTACTTC
TRBJ2-5 TRBD2 . TRBV6-1 CASSGGFVAGKETQYF TGTGCCAGCAGTGGAGGATTTGTAGCGGGGAAAGAGACCCAGTACTTC
TRBJ2-1 . . TRBV4-2 CASSHPQGRGGDYNEQFF TGTGCCAGCAGCCACCCCCAAGGGAGGGGGGGGGACTACAATGAGCAGTTCTTC
TRBJ2-3 TRBD2 . TRBV5-6 CASFGVAGGRGTDTQYF TGTGCCAGCTTCGGCGTGGCGGGGGGGAGAGGGACAGATACGCAGTATTTT
TRBJ1-1 . once TRBV3-1/TRBV3-2 CASSPDSTMNTEAFF TGTGCCAGCAGCCCGGACAGTACCATGAACACTGAAGCTTTCTTT
TRBJ2-1 TRBD2 once TRBV7-8 CASSFFRGGGPHEQFF TGTGCCAGCAGCTTTTTCCGGGGGGGCGGGCCCCATGAGCAGTTCTTC
TRBJ1-2 TRBD1 . TRBV9 CASSFGQAWGYTF TGTGCCAGCAGCTTTGGACAGGCCTGGGGCTACACCTTC
TRBJ2-2 TRBD1 . TRBV24-1 CATSDPTGQGGIGGELFF TGTGCCACCAGTGACCCTACTGGACAGGGTGGGATCGGCGGGGAGCTGTTTTTT
TRBJ2-5 TRBD2 . TRBV5-5 CASSVGLAGGETQYF TGTGCCAGCAGCGTGGGACTAGCGGGTGGGGAGACCCAGTACTTC
TRBJ2-6 . . TRBV7-6 CAGLQGTAPVGANVLTF TGTGCCGGGCTACAGGGTACCGCCCCCGTGGGGGCCAACGTCCTGACTTTC
TRBJ1-1 . once TRBV3-1/TRBV3-2 CASSQVFLLFAADTEAFF TGTGCCAGCAGCCAAGTTTTTTTACTTTTTGCAGCGGACACTGAAGCTTTCTTT
TRBJ1-1 . . TRBV7-9 CAAGGVNTEAFF TGTGCCGCGGGGGGGGTTAACACTGAAGCTTTCTTT
TRBJ2-2 . . TRBV27 CASRNRGTGELFF TGTGCCAGCAGGAATCGAGGCACCGGGGAGCTGTTTTTT
TRBJ2-7 . . TRBV7-3 CASSPGGQIYEQYF TGTGCCAGCAGCCCCGGCGGACAGATATACGAGCAGTACTTC
TRBJ2-2 TRBD2 . TRBV5-1 CASSGLATTGELFF TGCGCCAGCAGCGGACTAGCGACCACCGGGGAGCTGTTTTTT
TRBJ1-4 TRBD1 . TRBV20-1 CSAGDRGHDEKLFF TGCAGTGCTGGTGACAGGGGGCACGATGAAAAACTGTTTTTT
TRBJ1-2 . . TRBV5-4 CASSLGQTDANYGYTF TGTGCCAGCAGCTTAGGCCAGACAGATGCTAACTATGGCTACACCTTC
TRBJ2-3 . few TRBV9 CASSVAQDTQYF TGTGCCAGCAGCGTAGCCCAAGATACGCAGTATTTT
TRBJ1-6 . . TRBV19 CASTPRESNSPLHF TGTGCCAGTACCCCCAGGGAATCGAATTCACCCCTCCACTTT
TRBJ1-1 . . TRBV18 CASSQGVNTEAFF TGTGCCAGCTCCCAAGGGGTGAACACTGAAGCTTTCTTT
TRBJ2-1 . . TRBV9 CASSVVSRDNEQFF TGTGCCAGCAGCGTAGTCTCCCGGGATAATGAGCAGTTCTTC
TRBJ1-4 . once TRBV7-9 CASRPPKGLSTNEKLFF TGTGCCAGCAGACCCCCCAAGGGACTTTCAACTAATGAAAAACTGTTTTTT
TRBJ1-3 . . TRBV9 CASSVVGSPGNTIYF TGTGCCAGCAGCGTAGTCGGTAGTCCTGGAAACACCATATATTTT
TRBJ2-2 . once TRBV30 CAWSLQRSAGELFF TGTGCCTGGAGTCTCCAGAGAAGCGCCGGGGAGCTGTTTTTT
TRBJ2-1 TRBD1 . TRBV18 CASSPPGTGGYNEQFF TGTGCCAGCTCACCGCCCGGGACAGGGGGCTACAATGAGCAGTTCTTC
TRBJ1-1 . . TRBV4-1 CASSLKGAGNTEAFF TGCGCCAGCAGCCTAAAAGGGGCAGGGAACACTGAAGCTTTCTTT
TRBJ1-5 . . TRBV19 CASSQYSNQPQHF TGTGCCAGTAGCCAGTATAGCAATCAGCCCCAGCATTTT
TRBJ2-7 . once TRBV9 CASSVRSRPYEQYF TGTGCCAGCAGCGTACGCTCTAGGCCCTACGAGCAGTACTTC
TRBJ1-5 . . TRBV7-9 CASSLEPNQPQHF TGTGCCAGCAGCTTAGAGCCGAATCAGCCCCAGCATTTT
TRBJ1-2 TRBD1 . TRBV2 CASRSGGLNYGYTF TGTGCCAGCAGGTCAGGGGGCCTGAACTATGGCTACACCTTC
TRBJ1-5 TRBD1 . TRBV18 CASSPGTGGVGQPQHF TGTGCCAGCTCACCAGGGACAGGGGGCGTAGGTCAGCCCCAGCATTTT
TRBJ1-3 . . TRBV15 CATSRDRGSGNTIYF TGTGCCACCAGCAGAGATAGGGGCTCTGGAAACACCATATATTTT
TRBJ1-1 . . TRBV9 CASSKGWLNTEAFF TGTGCCAGCAGCAAGGGGTGGCTGAACACTGAAGCTTTCTTT
TRBJ1-2 . . TRBV28 CASRGSRANYGYTF TGTGCCAGCAGGGGTAGTCGGGCTAACTATGGCTACACCTTC
TRBJ1-6 TRBD1 . TRBV9 CASSPGGQRSSPLHF TGTGCCAGCAGCCCAGGGGGGCAGCGGAGTTCACCCCTCCACTTT
TRBJ2-3 . . TRBV6-6 CASRQLALDTQYF TGTGCCAGCAGACAACTAGCTTTGGATACGCAGTATTTT
TRBJ2-1 . . TRBV20-1 CSAILRDEQFF TGCAGTGCAATTCTACGCGATGAGCAGTTCTTC
TRBJ2-7 TRBD1 . TRBV28 CASSLPLRTGTYEQYF TGTGCCAGCAGTCTCCCCCTCAGGACAGGGACCTACGAGCAGTACTTC
TRBJ1-1 TRBD1 . TRBV18 CASSPNKQGGTEAFF TGTGCCAGCTCCCCTAATAAACAGGGGGGGACTGAAGCTTTCTTT
TRBJ2-1 TRBD1 . TRBV5-1 CASSPGQGLSSYNEQFF TGCGCCAGCAGCCCAGGACAGGGATTAAGCTCCTACAATGAGCAGTTCTTC
TRBJ1-5 . . TRBV11-2 CASSLDGFQDQPQHF TGTGCCAGCAGCTTAGATGGGTTCCAGGATCAGCCCCAGCATTTT
TRBJ2-7 . few TRBV5-1 CASAISVKDEQYF TGCGCCAGCGCCATCTCGGTTAAAGACGAGCAGTACTTC
TRBJ1-2 . . TRBV7-2 CASSGRMGISGGYTF TGTGCCAGCAGCGGGCGTATGGGGATATCGGGGGGCTACACCTTC